This T cell receptor (beta chain) was captured by sequencing in a study of T cell responses to AZD1222 COVID-19 vaccine. Comments on this clone: No antigen is known for it.

Data came from immunoSEQ multiplex PCR; TCRdb stores just in-frame clones and leaves some out. Here the sample spans around 170,000 clones, about nine tenths being singletons. Deletions cut 8 bases from V and 6 bases from J, with 20 bases between. The CDR3 extends over 15 amino acids. The germline gives CDR1 SNHLY, CDR2 FYNNEI. General study results and limits: Sampled repertoires all dated from after the peak T cell response.

The chain links TRBV2 to TRBJ1-5; the D gene is possibly TRBD1 (5 bases). This clonotype was obtained from an adult in good health. Source: peripheral blood, taken on day 0 of AZD1222 vaccination. CDR3 residues: CASRPFGAGTQPQHF. The CDR3 nucleotides are TGTGCCAGCCGACCGTTTGGGGCTGGTACTCAGCCCCAGCATTTT.